Presented here are 15 T cell receptor beta chains from one specimen sequenced in a study of blood T cells in healthy people across ages. A second roughly 6 to 11 cycle PCR used barcoded and J-beta primers. Via MiXCR, TCRdb re-called the 5' RACE reads, giving one row per CDR3 protein. Of about 970,000 distinct CDR3 sequences listed, 51% were seen once; the top ten hold about a fifth. What was sequenced was blood. These receptors came from a woman aged 60-75 years in good health.

This clonotype was detected only once. The chain's CDR3 is CASSLVVSNEQFF. CDR3 DNA: TGCGCCAGCAGCTTGGTTGTTAGCAATGAGCAGTTCTTC. V gene TRBV5-1 combines with J gene TRBJ2-1; D is uncertain. Germline V gene lookup returns CDR1 SGHRS and CDR2 YFSETQ. The V gene lost 0 bases and the J gene lost 6 bases, with 7 bases spanning the gap. The CDR3 spans 13 residues.

J is TRBJ2-3 and V is TRBV20-1, with 7 bases identical to TRBD2. The CDR3 contains 13 residues. Germline V gene lookup returns CDR1 DFQATT and CDR2 SNEGSKA (reference sequence). V lost 5 bases and J lost 4; bases outside the gene matches: 6. The CDR3, as DNA: TGCAGTGCTTCCTCTAGCGGCCCAGATACGCAGTATTTT. It specifies CSASSSGPDTQYF.

The genes are TRBV24-1 and TRBJ2-3; TRBD1 agrees at 9 bases. The CDR3 contains 16 residues. The junction had 5 bases not matched to a gene; V was cut back by 3 bases and J by 2 bases. CDR1 is KGHDR and CDR2 is SFDVKD in the germline V gene. The CDR3 loop is CATSDMTGGYTDTQYF. CDR3 sequence (DNA): TGTGCCACCAGTGATATGACAGGGGGTTACACAGATACGCAGTATTTT.

The rearrangement uses TRBV29-1 and TRBJ2-5, with TRBD1 matching over 9 bases. The CDR3 is 13 residues long. J gave up 2 bases and V 8 bases, and 6 bases lay outside the gene matches. Per the germline V gene, CDR1 is SQVTM and CDR2 is ANQGSEA. CDR3 coding DNA: TGCAGCACCCGGGACAGGGTGCAAGAGACCCAGTACTTC. Translated: CSTRDRVQETQYF. The full variable domain, completed using reference TRBV29-1 and TRBJ2-5, is SAVISQKPSRDICQRGTSLTIQCQVDSQVTMMFWYRQQPGQSLTLIATANQGSEATYESGFVIDKFPISRPNLTFSTLTVSNMSPEDSSIYLCSTRDRVQETQYFGPGTRLLVL.

The chain couples TRBV6-2 or TRBV6-3 to TRBJ2-6; perhaps TRBD2 as D (6 bases). Germline values: CDR1 MNHEY, CDR2 SVGEGT. CDR3 size: 18 residues. V lost 6 bases, J lost 0 bases, and 18 bases lay in between. As DNA, the CDR3 is TGTGCCAGCAGGAGATTAGCGGAGGCAAACTCTGGGGCCAACGTCCTGACTTTC. This codes for CASRRLAEANSGANVLTF.

This clonotype was recorded a few times. This sequence joins TRBV20-1 and TRBJ2-5; TRBD2 matches at 9 bases. Germline V CDR1 and CDR2: DFQATT, SNEGSKA (reference sequence). The CDR3 is 14 amino acids. The junction had 8 bases not matched to a gene; V was cut back by 7 bases and J by 2 bases. CDR3 nucleotide sequence: TGCAGTGTTAATCTAGCGGGACGGCAAGAGACCCAGTACTTC. Protein: CSVNLAGRQETQYF.

Note on this clonotype: Relative to the germline gene, one junction end is altered; a read error may explain this. The chain joins TRBV20-1 to TRBJ2-5; the D is unclear. TRBJ2-7 explains the end of the DNA better; the J call may be wrong. The germline CDR1 and CDR2 sequences are DFQATT and SNEGSKA (reference sequence). The CDR3 runs to 13 residues. In DNA, the CDR3 is TGCAGTGCTGGAGATATAAGGTCCTACGAGCAGTACTTC. Its translation: CSAGDIRSYEQYF.

This rearrangement joins TRBV2 to TRBJ2-7; the D is unclear. The J call may be mistaken, given a closer DNA end match to TRBJ2-5. Germline V lookup: CDR1 SNHLY, CDR2 FYNNEI. The CDR3 runs to 15 residues. This chain's CDR3 is CASTPTVVWSETQYF. The CDR3 DNA follows: TGTGCCAGCACCCCAACGGTGGTATGGTCAGAGACCCAGTACTTC.

The J gene is TRBJ1-2, the V gene TRBV7-2, with a possible D match to TRBD1 (6 bases). V was pared by 6 bases and J by 2 bases, with 16 bases between. The germline V gene has CDR1 SGHTA and CDR2 FQGNSA. This CDR3 has 15 amino acids. In nucleotides, the CDR3 is TGTGCCAGCAGTTTTCCTTCGACAGGCAACTATGGCTACACCTTC. Translated, it gives CASSFPSTGNYGYTF. Looking up the rest from reference TRBV7-2 and TRBJ1-2 gives the full variable domain: GAGVSQSPSNKVTEKGKDVELRCDPISGHTALYWYRQSLGQGLEFLIYFQGNSAPDKSGLPSDRFSAERTGGSVSTLTIQRTQQEDSAVYLCASSFPSTGNYGYTFGSGTRLTVV.

This chain uses TRBV6-2 or TRBV6-3 with TRBJ2-1; D possibly corresponds to TRBD1 (5 bases). V gave up 6 bases and J gave up 9 bases, with 18 bases separating them. Germline V gene data show CDR1 as MNHEY and CDR2 as SVGEGT. The CDR3 covers 14 residues. Written as DNA, the CDR3 is TGTGCCAGCAGCGGACATGGACGGGCCCGTGAGCAGTTCTTC. Translated: CASSGHGRAREQFF.

The CDR3 sequence is CASVGQPQHF. The CDR3 bases are TGTGCCAGCGTTGGGCAGCCCCAGCATTTT. The chain has TRBV11-3 and TRBJ1-5; D remains ambiguous. Germline values: CDR1 SGHNT, CDR2 YENEEA. The CDR3 is made up of 10 amino acids. The ends were cut back, 8 bases at V and 7 bases at J, with 6 bases in the middle.

About this clonotype itself: One junction end disagrees with the germline gene, perhaps due to a read error. The gene calls are TRBV6-6 and TRBJ2-3; 11 bases align to TRBD2. There are 16 residues in the CDR3. Germline V gene lookup returns CDR1 MNHNY and CDR2 SVGAGI (reference sequence). This chain's CDR3 is CASSSLAGGDADTQYF. The CDR3 nucleotides are TGTGCCAGCAGTTCCTTAGCGGGAGGGGATGCAGATACACAGTATTTT.

J is TRBJ2-7 and V is TRBV10-3; D might be TRBD1 (6 bases). With 4 bases removed from V and 0 bases from J, the gap between germline ends came to 16 bases. CDR3 length equals 16 residues. Per germline, CDR1 ENHRY and CDR2 SYGVKD. The CDR3 sequence: CAISGSETGVSYEQYF. CDR3 nucleotides: TGTGCCATCAGTGGCTCCGAGACAGGTGTCTCCTACGAGCAGTACTTC.

The chain links TRBV4-2 to TRBJ2-5; D is undetermined. With 0 bases removed from V and 4 bases from J, the gap between germline ends came to 9 bases. This CDR3 has 14 amino acids. Germline CDR1 and CDR2: LGHNA and YNFKEQ. The DNA for the CDR3 is TGTGCCAGCAGCCAAGATCGGTCTAGAGAGACCCAGTACTTC. Its protein is CASSQDRSRETQYF.

The chain links TRBV20-1 to TRBJ1-2; D is unclear. The V and J ends lost 3 bases and 6 bases respectively, with 8 bases between them. Germline assignment: CDR1 DFQATT and CDR2 SNEGSKA (reference sequence). The CDR3 runs to 11 residues. The CDR3 DNA is TGCAGTGCTAGCCCCGTCAATGGCTACACCTTC. Amino acid sequence: CSASPVNGYTF.